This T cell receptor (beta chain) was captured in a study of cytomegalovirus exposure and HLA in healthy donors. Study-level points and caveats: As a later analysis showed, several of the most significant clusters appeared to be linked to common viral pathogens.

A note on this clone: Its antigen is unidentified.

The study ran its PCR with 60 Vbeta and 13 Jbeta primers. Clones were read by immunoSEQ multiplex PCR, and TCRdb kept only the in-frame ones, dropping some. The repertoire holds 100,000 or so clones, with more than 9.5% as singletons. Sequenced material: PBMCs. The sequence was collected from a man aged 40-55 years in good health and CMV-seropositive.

The CDR3 DNA reads TGTGCCATCAGTATAGGGTCAGGGGGTGAACAGGATACGCAGTATTTT. This sequence encodes CAISIGSGGEQDTQYF. The chain uses TRBV10-3 and TRBJ2-3; TRBD1 matches 7 bases. Trimming cost V 5 bases and J 6 bases; bases outside gene matches: 14. Germline V gives CDR1 ENHRY, CDR2 SYGVKD. The CDR3 is 16 residues long.